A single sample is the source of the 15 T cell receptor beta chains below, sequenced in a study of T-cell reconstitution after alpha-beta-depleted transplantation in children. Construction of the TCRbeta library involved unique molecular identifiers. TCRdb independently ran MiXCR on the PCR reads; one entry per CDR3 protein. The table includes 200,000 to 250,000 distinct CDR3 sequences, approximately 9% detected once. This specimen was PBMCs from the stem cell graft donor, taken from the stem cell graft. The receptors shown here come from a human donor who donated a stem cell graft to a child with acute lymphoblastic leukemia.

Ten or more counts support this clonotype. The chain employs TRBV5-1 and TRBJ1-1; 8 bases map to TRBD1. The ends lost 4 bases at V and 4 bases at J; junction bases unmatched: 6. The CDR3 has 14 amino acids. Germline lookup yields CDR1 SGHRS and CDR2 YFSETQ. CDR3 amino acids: CASSQQGEGTEAFF. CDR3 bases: TGCGCCAGCAGCCAACAGGGGGAGGGCACTGAAGCTTTCTTT.

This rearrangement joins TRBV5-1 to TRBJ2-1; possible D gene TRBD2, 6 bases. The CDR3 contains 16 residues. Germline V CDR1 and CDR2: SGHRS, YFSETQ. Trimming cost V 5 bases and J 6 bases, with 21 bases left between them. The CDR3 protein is CASRPRASASFNEQFF. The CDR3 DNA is TGCGCCAGCAGACCTCGGGCTAGCGCATCGTTCAATGAGCAGTTCTTC.

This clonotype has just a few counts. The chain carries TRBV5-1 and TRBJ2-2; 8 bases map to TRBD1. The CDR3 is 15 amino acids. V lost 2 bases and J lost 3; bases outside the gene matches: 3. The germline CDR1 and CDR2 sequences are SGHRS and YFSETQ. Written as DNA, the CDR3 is TGCGCCAGCAGCTTTGTACAGGGGGACACCGGGGAGCTGTTTTTT. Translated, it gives CASSFVQGDTGELFF.

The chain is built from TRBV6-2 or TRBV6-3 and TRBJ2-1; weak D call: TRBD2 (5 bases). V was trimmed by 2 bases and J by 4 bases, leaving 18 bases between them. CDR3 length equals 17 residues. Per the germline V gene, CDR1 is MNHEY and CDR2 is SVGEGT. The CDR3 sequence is CASSYLDTTGKYNEQFF. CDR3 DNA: TGTGCCAGCAGTTACCTCGATACTACGGGGAAATACAATGAGCAGTTCTTC.

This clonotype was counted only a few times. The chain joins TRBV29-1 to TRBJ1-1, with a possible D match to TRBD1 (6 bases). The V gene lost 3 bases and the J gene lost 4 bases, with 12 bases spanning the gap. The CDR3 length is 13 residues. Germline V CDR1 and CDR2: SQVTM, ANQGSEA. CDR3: CSVDRGSGTEAFF. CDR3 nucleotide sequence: TGCAGCGTTGACAGGGGATCGGGCACTGAAGCTTTCTTT.

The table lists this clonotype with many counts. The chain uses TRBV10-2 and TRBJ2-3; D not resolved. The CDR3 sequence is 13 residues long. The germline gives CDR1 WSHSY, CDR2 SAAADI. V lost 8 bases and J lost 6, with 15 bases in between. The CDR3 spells CASCGAPWDTQYF. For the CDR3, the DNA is TGCGCCAGCTGCGGAGCCCCTTGGGATACGCAGTATTTT.

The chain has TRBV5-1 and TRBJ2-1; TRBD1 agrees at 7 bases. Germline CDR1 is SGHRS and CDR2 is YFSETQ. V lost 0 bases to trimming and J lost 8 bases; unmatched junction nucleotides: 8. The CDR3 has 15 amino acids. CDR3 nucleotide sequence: TGCGCCAGCAGCTTGGGTACGAGACAGGGCCATGAGCAGTTCTTC. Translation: CASSLGTRQGHEQFF. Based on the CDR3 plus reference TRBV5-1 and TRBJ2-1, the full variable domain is KAGVTQTPRYLIKTRGQQVTLSCSPISGHRSVSWYQQTPGQGLQFLFEYFSETQRNKGNFPGRFSGRQFSNSRSEMNVSTLELGDSALYLCASSLGTRQGHEQFFGPGTRLTVL.

The CDR3 DNA is TGCGCCAGCAGCTCCGGGGGGAAAGGCACCGGGGAGCTGTTTTTT. It encodes CASSSGGKGTGELFF. This chain joins TRBV5-1 and TRBJ2-2; 7 nucleotides agree with TRBD2. The germline CDR1 and CDR2 sequences are SGHRS and YFSETQ. The CDR3 runs to 15 residues. Trimming removed 3 bases from V and 4 bases from J; junction bases left unmatched: 6.

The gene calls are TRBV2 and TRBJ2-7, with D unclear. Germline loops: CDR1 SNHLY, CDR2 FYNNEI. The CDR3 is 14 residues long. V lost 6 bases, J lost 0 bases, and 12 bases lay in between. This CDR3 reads CASRIRGISYEQYF. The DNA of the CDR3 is TGTGCCAGCAGGATTCGTGGGATCTCCTACGAGCAGTACTTC.

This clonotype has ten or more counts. CDR3: CASSPRDYNEQFF. For the CDR3, the DNA is TGTGCCAGCTCACCAAGGGACTACAATGAGCAGTTCTTC. V gene TRBV18 combines with J gene TRBJ2-1; D is ambiguous. Germline loops: CDR1 KGHSH, CDR2 LQKENI. Trimming removed 2 bases from V and 3 bases from J, with 5 bases in between. There are 13 residues in the CDR3.

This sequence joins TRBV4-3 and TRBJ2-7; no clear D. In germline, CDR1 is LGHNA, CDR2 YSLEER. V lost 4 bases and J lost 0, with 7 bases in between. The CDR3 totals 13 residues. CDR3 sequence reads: CASSPRSSYEQYF. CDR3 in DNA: TGCGCCAGCAGCCCAAGGAGCTCCTACGAGCAGTACTTC.

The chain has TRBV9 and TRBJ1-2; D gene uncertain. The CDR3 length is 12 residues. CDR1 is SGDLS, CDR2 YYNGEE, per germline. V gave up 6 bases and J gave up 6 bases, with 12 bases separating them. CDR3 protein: CASTTLTDGYTF. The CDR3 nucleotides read TGTGCCAGCACCACCTTAACAGATGGCTACACCTTC.

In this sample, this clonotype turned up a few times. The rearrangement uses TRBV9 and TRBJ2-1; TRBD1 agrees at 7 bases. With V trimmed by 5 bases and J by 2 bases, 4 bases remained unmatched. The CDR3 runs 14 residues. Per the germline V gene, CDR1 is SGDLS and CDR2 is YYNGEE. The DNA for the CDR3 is TGTGCCAGCAGAGGGGGCTCGCCCTACAATGAGCAGTTCTTC. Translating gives CASRGGSPYNEQFF.

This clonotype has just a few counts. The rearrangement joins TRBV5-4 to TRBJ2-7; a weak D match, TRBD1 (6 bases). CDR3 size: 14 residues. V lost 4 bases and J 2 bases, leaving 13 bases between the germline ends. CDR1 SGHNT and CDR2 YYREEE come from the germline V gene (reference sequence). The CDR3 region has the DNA TGTGCCAGCAGCCATGCCACAGGGCCCTACGAGCAGTACTTC. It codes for CASSHATGPYEQYF.

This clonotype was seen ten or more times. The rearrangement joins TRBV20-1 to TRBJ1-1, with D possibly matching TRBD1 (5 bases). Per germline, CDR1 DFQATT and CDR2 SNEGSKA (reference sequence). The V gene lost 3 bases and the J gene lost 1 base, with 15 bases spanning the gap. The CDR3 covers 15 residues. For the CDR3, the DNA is TGCAGTGCTAGGGTGGGGGTAAGATGGAACACTGAAGCTTTCTTT. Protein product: CSARVGVRWNTEAFF.